This T cell receptor beta chain is drawn from a study of blood T cell repertoires in COVID-19. Study as a whole: From the United States, Italy and Spain came samples of acute and convalescent COVID-19.

As originally analysed: Amplifying reference gene primers gave estimates of nucleated cell counts. TCRdb's table, derived via immunoSEQ multiplex PCR, lists solely in-frame clones and lacks some. The V and J calls and the clone size are those of that table, but D and trimming were determined from the DNA. The sample carries around 260,000 clones, 88% recorded once. CDR1 is GTSNPN, CDR2 SVGIG, per germline (reference sequence). Trimming at V came to 2 bases and at J to 3 bases, leaving 6 bases not matched to a gene. The CDR3 runs 15 residues. Sequencing used peripheral blood. This receptor was taken from a man in his 60s who had recovered from COVID-19. The V and J genes are TRBV30 and TRBJ2-3, with 9 positions matching TRBD1. CDR3 coding DNA: TGTGCCTGGAGTTTCGAGGACAGGGGTACAGATACGCAGTATTTT. It translates to CAWSFEDRGTDTQYF.